The 14 T cell receptor beta chains presented below share a single source sample, sequenced in a study of T cell responses to AZD1222 COVID-19 vaccine. Sequenced by immunoSEQ multiplex PCR; TCRdb stores in-frame clones only, minus some. This table has roughly 120,000 clones, 80% to 90% appearing once. The material sequenced was peripheral blood, taken on day 0 of AZD1222 vaccination. These TCRs come from an adult in good health.

This rearrangement joins TRBV15 to TRBJ2-1; D possibly corresponds to TRBD1 (6 bases). Germline loops: CDR1 LNHNV, CDR2 YYDKDF (reference sequence). The CDR3 extends over 14 amino acids. The V gene lost 3 bases and the J gene lost 4 bases, with 10 bases spanning the gap. The CDR3 DNA is TGTGCCACCAGCAGTGGACAGAAGTACAATGAGCAGTTCTTC. It specifies CATSSGQKYNEQFF.

J is TRBJ1-4 and V is TRBV27, with D possibly matching TRBD1 (6 bases). This CDR3 has 18 residues. Trimming took 7 bases from V and 7 from J, leaving 28 bases between them. The germline gives CDR1 MNHEY, CDR2 SMNVEV (reference sequence). This CDR3 reads CASTKGRGASPAFEKLFF. Written as DNA, the CDR3 is TGTGCCAGCACCAAAGGGAGGGGGGCGAGCCCGGCCTTTGAAAAACTGTTTTTT.

This clone was seen only once. The chain employs TRBV7-2 and TRBJ1-2, with unresolved D. Germline V gene data show CDR1 as SGHTA and CDR2 as FQGNSA. The CDR3 covers 14 residues. Trimming shortened V by 4 bases and J by 7 bases, and 16 bases separated the two germline ends. CDR3 amino acids: CASSSPGGPGGYTF. As DNA, the CDR3 is TGTGCCAGCAGCTCCCCGGGTGGGCCGGGTGGCTACACCTTC.

The chain is built from TRBV7-3 and TRBJ2-3; TRBD1 or TRBD2 may be the D gene (5 bases each). The CDR3 extends over 16 amino acids. Between the trimmed V and J ends, which lost 5 bases and 0 bases, there was a span of 15 bases. CDR1 is SGHTA, CDR2 FQGTGA, per germline. CDR3 bases: TGTGCCAGCAGCCCCGAGGGACGGTTGAGCACAGATACGCAGTATTTT. This sequence encodes CASSPEGRLSTDTQYF.

V is TRBV4-1 and J is TRBJ1-1, with no clear D. The CDR3 extends over 15 amino acids. V lost 0 bases, J lost 1 base, and 9 bases lay in between. CDR1 and CDR2 (germline): MGHRA, YSYEKL. CDR3: CASSQDQRKNTEAFF. CDR3 coding DNA: TGCGCCAGCAGCCAAGACCAGAGAAAGAACACTGAAGCTTTCTTT.

The chain recombines TRBV6-5 with TRBJ1-5; D perhaps matches TRBD1 (6 bases). This CDR3 contains 14 residues. Trimming stripped 7 bases from V and 1 base from J, with 11 bases between. Per the germline V gene, CDR1 is MNHEY and CDR2 is SVGAGI. The CDR3 loop reads CASMGGGSNQPQHF. Here the CDR3 DNA reads TGTGCCAGCATGGGGGGCGGAAGCAATCAGCCCCAGCATTTT.

This chain connects TRBV24-1 to TRBJ1-2; 9 bases align to TRBD1. The CDR3 contains 17 residues. Trimming at V came to 3 bases and at J to 6 bases, leaving 13 bases not matched to a gene. Germline V lookup: CDR1 KGHDR, CDR2 SFDVKD. The CDR3, as DNA: TGTGCCACCAGTGATATCGACAGGGGGGAGGGTTGCGATGGCTACACCTTC. Translation gives CATSDIDRGEGCDGYTF.

The V gene is TRBV14, the J gene TRBJ2-7, with D perhaps matching TRBD2 (6 bases). V was trimmed by 0 bases and J by 0 bases, leaving 12 bases between them. This CDR3 region has 16 residues. Germline CDR1 reads SGHDN; CDR2 reads FVKESK. CDR3 DNA sequence: TGTGCCAGCAGCCAAGATAGGTACGGGAGCTCCTACGAGCAGTACTTC. It yields the protein CASSQDRYGSSYEQYF.

Here the CDR3 reads CASTGGAISRLAFF. The CDR3 DNA reads as TGTGCCAGCACCGGGGGCGCAATAAGTAGGTTAGCTTTCTTT. The chain is built from TRBV7-2 and TRBJ1-1; TRBD1 might be the D (6 bases). Trimming pared 7 bases from V and 10 bases from J, leaving 22 bases between. Germline-derived CDR1 and CDR2 are SGHTA and FQGNSA. The CDR3 consists of 14 residues. The full variable domain, completed using reference TRBV7-2 and TRBJ1-1, is GAGVSQSPSNKVTEKGKDVELRCDPISGHTALYWYRQSLGQGLEFLIYFQGNSAPDKSGLPSDRFSAERTGGSVSTLTIQRTQQEDSAVYLCASTGGAISRLAFFGQGTRLTVV.

The rearrangement links TRBV30 to TRBJ2-1; TRBD1 matches 10 bases. With V trimmed by 2 bases and J by 6 bases, 10 bases remained unmatched. Germline CDR1 and CDR2: GTSNPN and SVGIG (reference sequence). This CDR3 region has 16 residues. The CDR3 loop is CAWSSRDRGLRNEQFF. CDR3 sequence (DNA): TGTGCCTGGAGTTCCAGGGACAGGGGACTACGCAATGAGCAGTTCTTC.

V and J are TRBV18 and TRBJ2-7; 8 bases map to TRBD1. The V gene end was trimmed by 2 bases and the J gene end by 3 bases; junction bases not matched to a gene: 9. Germline CDR1 reads KGHSH; CDR2 reads LQKENI. The CDR3 loop spans 16 amino acids. The CDR3 here is CASSPTSGTGLYEQYF. The CDR3, as DNA: TGTGCCAGCTCACCAACATCCGGGACAGGTCTCTACGAGCAGTACTTC.

CDR3 sequence reads: CASSPQGLGSGSSYEQYF. CDR3 sequence (DNA): TGTGCCAGCAGCCCCCAGGGATTGGGTAGCGGGAGCTCCTACGAGCAGTACTTC. The chain combines TRBV11-2 with TRBJ2-7, with 9 bases matching TRBD2. The germline V gene encodes CDR1 SGHAT and CDR2 FQNNGV. J gave up 0 bases and V 5 bases, and 14 bases lay outside the gene matches. The CDR3 spans 18 residues.

The chain links TRBV7-3 to TRBJ2-5; the match to TRBD2 covers 8 bases. V lost 8 bases, J lost 2 bases, and 4 bases stayed unmatched. The CDR3 has 13 amino acids. From germline, CDR1 is SGHTA and CDR2 FQGTGA. CDR3 sequence (DNA): TGTGCCAGCGGACTAGCCTTACAAGAGACCCAGTACTTC. It translates to CASGLALQETQYF. Using reference TRBV7-3 and TRBJ2-5 for the parts outside the CDR3, the full variable domain is GAGVSQTPSNKVTEKGKYVELRCDPISGHTALYWYRQSLGQGPEFLIYFQGTGAADDSGLPNDRFFAVRPEGSVSTLKIQRTERGDSAVYLCASGLALQETQYFGPGTRLLVL.

The chain joins TRBV6-5 to TRBJ1-5; D unresolved. CDR3 length: 15 amino acids. Deletions cut 2 bases from V and 2 bases from J, with 10 bases between. Germline values: CDR1 MNHEY, CDR2 SVGAGI. The DNA for the CDR3 is TGTGCCAGCAGTTACGGAGTTGGCGGCAATCAGCCCCAGCATTTT. Translated: CASSYGVGGNQPQHF.